This TCR beta chain was sequenced in a study of CD8 T cells in ankylosing spondylitis. General study points: Seemingly distinctive of ankylosing spondylitis blood was a TCR beta motif formed by eight highly homologous variants. Within peripheral blood, clones linked to disease were CD8+ and relatively rare.

The V gene lost 0 bases and the J gene lost 5 bases, with 14 bases spanning the gap. Germline V gives CDR1 SGDLS, CDR2 YYNGEE. CDR3 length equals 15 residues. This clonotype showed up many times. Antigen: not known. Generation of TCR beta libraries employed quantitative 5'-RACE incorporating molecular barcodes. Using its own MiXCR run on the 5' RACE reads, TCRdb lists one record per CDR3 protein. The repertoire holds about 30,000 distinct CDR3 sequences, with 5% to 5.5% as singletons. The receptor was isolated from a female donor with ankylosing spondylitis or in good health (not recorded which). Sequencing was done on a sample of blood, either unsorted or a sorted T cell fraction (not recorded which). The chain uses TRBV9 and TRBJ1-2; D remains unclear. CDR3 bases: TGTGCCAGCAGCGTAGTTGAAGGGCTTGGATATGGCTACACCTTC. Protein: CASSVVEGLGYGYTF.